This TCR beta chain was profiled in a study of cytomegalovirus exposure and HLA in healthy donors. Whole-study findings and limits: Immune exposure information comprised only CMV serostatus. Most CMV-associated TCR beta chains appeared HLA-restricted in a later analysis.

A word on this clone: What it recognizes is unknown.

PCR involved 60 Vbeta and 13 Jbeta primers. The assay was immunoSEQ multiplex PCR, and TCRdb's table has in-frame clones only and misses some. The sample records some 88,000 clones, 55% to 85% being singletons. This CDR3 spans 16 amino acids. V lost 1 base to trimming and J lost 1 base, with 12 bases between them. Germline V gene lookup returns CDR1 SGHVS and CDR2 FNYEAQ. The sample consisted of PBMCs. The chain employs TRBV7-6 and TRBJ2-3; a weak D match, TRBD2 (6 bases). The receptor was derived from a woman aged 18-29 years in good health and CMV-seropositive. CDR3 bases: TGTGCCAGCAGCTTAGGGGCAGCGGGTGGCACAGATACGCAGTATTTT. Residues: CASSLGAAGGTDTQYF.